This passage covers 14 T cell receptor beta chains from one sample sequenced in a study of regulatory T cells in long-lasting Graves disease. CDR3-region Arm-PCR and iRepertoire HTBI primers produced the TCR beta libraries. TCRdb processed the multiplex PCR reads anew with MiXCR; each CDR3 protein has one entry. The sample contains 400,000 to 500,000 distinct CDR3 sequences, under 25% of which appear only once. The time point was: persistent/refractory GD, antithyroid drugs over 5 years with positive TRAb. The TCR library was prepared using RNA isolated from PBMCs. The source was peripheral blood mononuclear cells (PBMCs), collected when the disease was refractory, from a patient treated with antithyroid drugs. Receptor source: a female donor with Graves disease.

This clonotype was detected a few times. This chain joins TRBV30 and TRBJ2-5; D is perhaps TRBD2 (5 bases). Trimming took 0 bases from V and 10 from J, leaving 18 bases between them. The germline V gene encodes CDR1 GTSNPN and CDR2 SVGIG (reference sequence). The CDR3 is made up of 14 amino acids. The CDR3 nucleotides read TGTGCCTGGAGTGTAAACTACCCTGGTGAGGGCCAGTACTTC. Residues: CAWSVNYPGEGQYF. The variable domain in full, completed from reference TRBV30 and TRBJ2-5, reads SQTIHQWPATLVQPVGSPLSLECTVEGTSNPNLYWYRQAAGRGLQLLFYSVGIGQISSEVPQNLSASRPQDRQFILSSKKLLLSDSGFYLCAWSVNYPGEGQYFGPGTRLLVL.

This clonotype occurred a few times. The CDR3 reads CATTGGNGGYTF. The CDR3 DNA is TGTGCCACCACAGGGGGCAATGGTGGCTACACCTTC. The V gene is TRBV25-1, the J gene TRBJ1-2; 9 bases align to TRBD1. There are 12 residues in the CDR3. Per germline, CDR1 MGHDK and CDR2 SYGVNS. The trim removed 10 bases at V and 7 bases at J, leaving 7 bases unmatched.

CDR3 nucleotides: TGTGCCAGCAGCTACTTCAGGGACGGCTCACCCCTCCACTTT. Amino acids: CASSYFRDGSPLHF. J is TRBJ1-6 and V is TRBV5-6, with TRBD1 as a possible D gene (5 bases). The length of the CDR3 is 14 residues. Deletions cut 3 bases from V and 10 bases from J, with 14 bases between. Germline V CDR1 and CDR2: SGHDT, YYEEEE.

About this clonotype: Being one base from a much bigger clone, this may be a read error. The rearrangement uses TRBV6-1 and TRBJ2-7; D is perhaps TRBD2 (6 bases). V lost 3 bases to trimming and J lost 5 bases, with 20 bases between them. Looked up from germline, CDR1 is MNHNS and CDR2 is SASEGT. The CDR3 has 16 residues. The CDR3 here is CASSDLQGGVIDEQYF. In DNA, the CDR3 is TGTGCCAGCAGTGACCTTCAGGGAGGAGTAATAGACGAGCAGTACTTC.

This clonotype occurred a few times. The chain joins TRBV5-1 to TRBJ1-4, with 7 bases matching TRBD1. V lost 7 bases to trimming and J lost 4 bases; unmatched junction nucleotides: 7. The CDR3 runs to 14 residues. Germline CDR1 is SGHRS and CDR2 is YFSETQ. The CDR3 DNA reads as TGCGCCAGCGCCCGGACAGGAGATAATGAAAAACTGTTTTTT. Protein: CASARTGDNEKLFF.

This clonotype was observed at least ten times. The chain joins TRBV12-3 or TRBV12-4 to TRBJ1-1, with D maybe TRBD1 (6 bases). The CDR3 loop spans 13 amino acids. Trimming removed 4 bases from V and 4 bases from J, with 10 bases in between. As DNA, the CDR3 is TGTGCCAGCAGTTACAGGGTTTTCACTGAAGCTTTCTTT. Protein product: CASSYRVFTEAFF.

The rearrangement links TRBV4-3 to TRBJ1-1, with D possibly matching TRBD1 (5 bases). Trimming took off 0 bases at V and 2 bases at J, with 10 bases between the two ends. Germline assignment: CDR1 LGHNA and CDR2 YSLEER. CDR3 length: 15 residues. The CDR3 sequence: CASSQEKGFNTEAFF. As DNA, the CDR3 is TGCGCCAGCAGCCAAGAGAAGGGGTTTAACACTGAAGCTTTCTTT.

This clonotype was counted a few times. This chain links TRBV5-1 with TRBJ1-1; the D gene is possibly TRBD1 (6 bases). Trimming took 1 base from V and 5 from J, leaving 12 bases between them. Germline V CDR1 and CDR2: SGHRS, YFSETQ. The CDR3 is 14 residues long. CDR3 in amino acids: CASSLRGDGTEAFF. CDR3 sequence (DNA): TGCGCCAGCAGCTTGAGGGGGGATGGGACTGAAGCTTTCTTT.

This clonotype was detected only a few times. The rearrangement uses TRBV5-4 and TRBJ2-7; 8 nucleotides align to TRBD2. There are 15 residues in the CDR3. V dropped 3 bases and J dropped 3; count of bases not matched to a gene: 8. Germline CDR1 is SGHNT and CDR2 is YYREEE (reference sequence). The CDR3 DNA sequence: TGTGCCAGCAGCTCGGTCCGGGAGGGCCTCTACGAGCAGTACTTC. Its translation is CASSSVREGLYEQYF.

This clonotype showed up many times. This rearrangement joins TRBV28 to TRBJ1-3; the D is unclear. The CDR3 loop spans 14 amino acids. Trimming pared 6 bases from V and 4 bases from J, leaving 13 bases between. Germline V gives CDR1 MDHEN, CDR2 SYDVKM. DNA of the CDR3: TGTGCCAGCAGCCCCGCTAGTTCGGGAAACACCATATATTTT. This gives the protein CASSPASSGNTIYF. Variable domain in full (rest from reference TRBV28 and TRBJ1-3): DVKVTQSSRYLVKRTGEKVFLECVQDMDHENMFWYRQDPGLGLRLIYFSYDVKMKEKGDIPEGYSVSREKKERFSLILESASTNQTSMYLCASSPASSGNTIYFGEGSWLTVV.

This chain joins TRBV5-6 and TRBJ1-6, with a weak D call TRBD1 (5 bases). V lost 4 bases and J 0 bases, leaving 8 bases between the germline ends. The CDR3 sequence is 15 residues long. Germline V gene sequence: CDR1 SGHDT, CDR2 YYEEEE. The CDR3 DNA sequence: TGTGCCAGCAGCGGGGGGATCTCCTATAATTCACCCCTCCACTTT. Amino acid sequence: CASSGGISYNSPLHF. Filled out from reference TRBV5-6 and TRBJ1-6, the complete variable domain reads DAGVTQSPTHLIKTRGQQVTLRCSPKSGHDTVSWYQQALGQGPQFIFQYYEEEERQRGNFPDRFSGHQFPNYSSELNVNALLLGDSALYLCASSGGISYNSPLHFGNGTRLTVT.

This clonotype was found many times. The rearrangement joins TRBV30 to TRBJ1-5; 8 bases agree with TRBD1. Germline-derived CDR1 and CDR2 are GTSNPN and SVGIG (reference sequence). Losses at the gene ends were 0 bases for V and 10 bases for J; bases not matched to a gene: 5. CDR3 length: 13 residues. The CDR3 sequence: CAWSVSTGDPQHF. The CDR3 nucleotides are TGTGCCTGGAGTGTCTCGACAGGGGACCCCCAGCATTTT.

This clonotype was found a few times. In DNA, the CDR3 is TGTGCCAGCTCATACGGCGGGGGACCAGACGTAGTACCCATCTATGGCTACACCTTC. This translates into CASSYGGGPDVVPIYGYTF. The chain carries TRBV5-6 and TRBJ1-2; D might be TRBD1 (5 bases). V was trimmed by 7 bases and J by 4 bases, leaving 32 bases between them. Germline loops: CDR1 SGHDT, CDR2 YYEEEE. The CDR3 is 19 amino acids.

This clonotype was recorded at least ten times. The chain uses TRBV6-1 and TRBJ1-2, with 8 bases identical to TRBD1. CDR1 is MNHNS and CDR2 is SASEGT in the germline V gene. The ends lost 5 bases at V and 0 bases at J; junction bases unmatched: 5. CDR3 length: 15 residues. The CDR3 here is CASSTQGEANYGYTF. In DNA, the CDR3 is TGTGCCAGCAGTACACAGGGGGAAGCTAACTATGGCTACACCTTC.